This T cell receptor beta chain was documented in a study of read filtering for tumor transcriptome and immune sequencing. Molecular barcoded adaptors covering alpha/delta and beta/gamma chains were used on roughly 370 ng RNA. TCRdb re-derived calls from the reads in MiXCR, one entry per CDR3 protein. Of around 130,000 distinct CDR3 sequences in the sample, roughly an eighth were seen once. This clonotype was counted ten times or more. V was pared by 1 base and J by 0 bases, with 16 bases between. Germline values: CDR1 SQVTM, CDR2 ANQGSEA. This CDR3 has 17 residues. The V gene is TRBV29-1, the J gene TRBJ2-1; TRBD1 might be the D (6 bases). The source material was a population of CD138-negative cells sorted from bone marrow. This clonotype was obtained from a donor aged 40 or over with multiple myeloma. Here the CDR3 reads CSVEGGHRVSSYNEQFF. CDR3 nucleotides: TGCAGCGTTGAAGGGGGGCACCGCGTGAGCTCCTACAATGAGCAGTTCTTC.